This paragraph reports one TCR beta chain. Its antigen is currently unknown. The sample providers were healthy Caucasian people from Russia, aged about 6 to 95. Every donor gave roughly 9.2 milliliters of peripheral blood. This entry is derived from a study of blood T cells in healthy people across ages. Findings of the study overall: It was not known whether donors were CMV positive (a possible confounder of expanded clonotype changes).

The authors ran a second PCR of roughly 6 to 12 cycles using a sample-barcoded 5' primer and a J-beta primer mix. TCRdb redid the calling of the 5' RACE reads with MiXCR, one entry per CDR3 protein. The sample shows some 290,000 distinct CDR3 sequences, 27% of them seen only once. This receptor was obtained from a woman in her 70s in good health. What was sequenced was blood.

CDR3 sequence reads: CASSYRQTSYEQYF. For the CDR3, the DNA is TGTGCCAGCAGTTACCGACAGACTTCCTACGAGCAGTACTTC. V gene TRBV6-5 combines with J gene TRBJ2-7, with D possibly matching TRBD1 (5 bases). The CDR3 is 14 residues long. Germline lookup yields CDR1 MNHEY and CDR2 SVGAGI. Trimming left V 2 bases short and J 1 base short, with 9 bases between.